Presented here are 28 T cell receptor beta chains from one specimen sequenced in a study of blood T cell repertoires in COVID-19 (dated by TCRdb to the early 2020s). The library was built by means of the immunoSEQ multiplex PCR assay. What TCRdb holds here is the immuneACCESS table cut down to in-frame rearrangements. Part of the clones is not present; checked against another copy, under half of the missing clones reflect an unresolved V gene, and the others are unexplained. The sample table holds more than 400,000 clones, of which 70% to 90% were seen once. In total, the top ten clones hold 3.2% of the sample. The sequenced material came from peripheral blood. The origin of the receptors is a human donor in a cohort sampled during active COVID-19.

The chain's CDR3 is CASSLDSLKREGDTGELFF. The CDR3 coding sequence is TGTGCCAGCAGCTTGGACTCTTTAAAGCGGGAGGGCGACACCGGGGAGCTGTTTTTT. V and J are TRBV5-6 and TRBJ2-2, with 10 bases aligning to TRBD2. With 0 bases clipped from V and 3 bases from J, the junction kept 11 bases outside the gene matches. The germline gives CDR1 SGHDT, CDR2 YYEEEE. This CDR3 is 19 amino acids long. Supplemented by reference TRBV5-6 and TRBJ2-2, the full variable domain reads DAGVTQSPTHLIKTRGQQVTLRCSPKSGHDTVSWYQQALGQGPQFIFQYYEEEERQRGNFPDRFSGHQFPNYSSELNVNALLLGDSALYLCASSLDSLKREGDTGELFFGEGSRLTVL.

Remarks on this clone: Other nucleotide sequences from this sample produce the same CDR3. This chain joins TRBV19 and TRBJ1-2; D gene ambiguous. The CDR3 runs 13 residues. Germline assignment: CDR1 LNHDA and CDR2 SQIVND (reference sequence). V was shortened by 5 bases and J by 2 bases, with 9 bases between the two germline ends. The CDR3 bases are TGTGCCAGTAGTCAAACGGGAAACTATGGCTACACCTTC. Translation: CASSQTGNYGYTF.

This clone was picked up a small number of times. At one end the junction does not follow the germline gene, possibly because of a read error. V is TRBV7-7 and J is TRBJ2-6; D perhaps matches TRBD1 (5 bases). Germline-derived CDR1 and CDR2 are SSHAT and FNYEAQ (reference sequence). The CDR3 is 16 residues long. The CDR3 here is CASSLATGAGANVLTF. CDR3 nucleotides: TGTGCTAGCAGCTTAGCCACAGGAGCAGGGGCCAACGTCCTGACTTTC.

The chain couples TRBV7-2 to TRBJ2-3; 8 positions agree with TRBD2. Per the germline V gene, CDR1 is SGHTA and CDR2 is FQGNSA. The CDR3 has 15 residues. The ends lost 5 bases at V and 2 bases at J; junction bases unmatched: 6. The CDR3 loop is CASSPLAGFTDTQYF. The CDR3, as DNA: TGTGCCAGCAGCCCTCTAGCGGGTTTCACAGATACGCAGTATTTT.

This chain links TRBV7-9 with TRBJ2-1; a weak D match, TRBD1 (6 bases). Germline V gives CDR1 SEHNR, CDR2 FQNEAQ (reference sequence). CDR3 length: 17 amino acids. V was trimmed by 5 bases and J by 5 bases, leaving 22 bases between them. The CDR3 region is CASSLNLDSGINNEQFF. Written as DNA, the CDR3 is TGTGCCAGCAGCCTGAACCTGGACAGCGGTATAAACAATGAGCAGTTCTTC.

The V and J genes are TRBV4-3 and TRBJ2-7, with 15 bases lining up with TRBD2. The CDR3 extends over 16 amino acids. Germline CDR1 is LGHNA and CDR2 is YSLEER. V shed 6 bases and J 4 bases; nucleotides not matched to a gene: 7. This CDR3 reads CASSRTSGRDWYEQYF. DNA of the CDR3: TGCGCCAGCAGTAGGACTAGCGGGAGGGATTGGTACGAGCAGTACTTC.

V and J are TRBV19 and TRBJ2-2; 8 positions agree with TRBD2. In germline, CDR1 is LNHDA, CDR2 SQIVND (reference sequence). This CDR3 is 17 amino acids long. The ends lost 1 base at V and 1 base at J; junction bases unmatched: 5. The CDR3 region is CASSIATGRGNTGELFF. The CDR3 nucleotides read TGTGCCAGTAGTATAGCGACCGGGAGGGGGAACACCGGGGAGCTGTTTTTT.

This rearrangement joins TRBV28 to TRBJ2-1; D is unclear. With 5 bases removed from V and 6 bases from J, the gap between germline ends came to 5 bases. The CDR3 runs 11 residues. CDR1 and CDR2 from the germline V gene are MDHEN and SYDVKM. For the CDR3, the DNA is TGTGCCAGCAGTGATAGCAATGAGCAGTTCTTC. Its translation is CASSDSNEQFF.

This sequence joins TRBV11-3 and TRBJ2-7, with D maybe TRBD2 (6 bases). The germline V and J ends were trimmed by 5 bases and 2 bases, with 16 bases remaining between them. In germline, CDR1 is SGHNT, CDR2 YENEEA. This CDR3 has 15 residues. The CDR3 DNA is TGTGCCAGCAGCCCCCGGGACTCCCCCGCCTACGAGCAGTACTTC. Translated: CASSPRDSPAYEQYF.

The chain recombines TRBV5-6 with TRBJ2-7; D not resolved. The CDR3 is 14 amino acids. V was trimmed by 0 bases and J by 0 bases, leaving 7 bases between them. CDR1 is SGHDT and CDR2 is YYEEEE in the germline V gene. The CDR3 DNA reads as TGTGCCAGCAGCTTGGACAGTTTCTCCTACGAGCAGTACTTC. Residues: CASSLDSFSYEQYF.

Here the CDR3 reads CASSRAGQPYEQYF. The CDR3 coding sequence is TGTGCCAGCAGTCGGGCAGGACAGCCCTACGAGCAGTACTTC. This chain uses TRBV6-6 with TRBJ2-7; a weak D match, TRBD1 (6 bases). The V gene's germline CDR1 is MNHNY and CDR2 SVGAGI (reference sequence). This CDR3 contains 14 residues. Deletions cut 5 bases from V and 2 bases from J, with 13 bases between.

This chain uses TRBV2 with TRBJ2-1; TRBD2 is a possible D gene (5 bases). V lost 1 base to trimming and J lost 0 bases, with 7 bases between them. This CDR3 comprises 15 residues. The germline V gene encodes CDR1 SNHLY and CDR2 FYNNEI. CDR3 DNA sequence: TGTGCCAGCAGTGAAGTAGCGCGCTCCTACAATGAGCAGTTCTTC. Translated: CASSEVARSYNEQFF.

The V call is TRBV4-1, the J call TRBJ2-7; D may be TRBD1 (6 bases). Germline CDR1 MGHRA, CDR2 YSYEKL. V was pared by 0 bases and J by 0 bases, with 12 bases between. The CDR3 runs to 16 residues. The CDR3 bases are TGCGCCAGCAGCCAAGAGATGGGGGCCCCCTCCTACGAGCAGTACTTC. It codes for CASSQEMGAPSYEQYF.

CDR3 coding DNA: TGCGCCAGCAGCCAGGCCTTTAGCGGGAGCGGATACAATGAGCAGTTCTTC. Translated: CASSQAFSGSGYNEQFF. V is TRBV4-3 and J is TRBJ2-1, with TRBD2 identical over 9 bases. V trimming: 3 bases; J trimming: 4 bases; junction bases outside the gene matches: 10. The CDR3 loop spans 17 amino acids. Germline loops: CDR1 LGHNA, CDR2 YSLEER.

The gene calls are TRBV11-1 and TRBJ2-3, with D perhaps TRBD2 (6 bases). CDR3 length: 16 residues. Between the trimmed V and J ends, which lost 5 bases and 2 bases, there was a span of 17 bases. Germline CDR1 and CDR2: SGHAT and FQDESV (reference sequence). The DNA for the CDR3 is TGTGCCAGCAGCAAAGGATGGGAGGCCCCCACAGATACGCAGTATTTT. Translated: CASSKGWEAPTDTQYF.

This clone occurred once. V usage is TRBV5-6 and J usage is TRBJ2-6, with 11 bases that match TRBD1. This CDR3 is built from 17 residues. The trim removed 3 bases at V and 4 bases at J, leaving 6 bases unmatched. Germline values: CDR1 SGHDT, CDR2 YYEEEE. CDR3: CASSWGTGGGGANVLTF. In nucleotides, the CDR3 is TGTGCCAGCAGCTGGGGGACAGGGGGAGGAGGGGCCAACGTCCTGACTTTC.

This chain joins TRBV10-3 and TRBJ1-6, with 8 nucleotides matching TRBD1. Germline CDR1 is ENHRY and CDR2 is SYGVKD. The CDR3 is 14 residues long. V was pared by 4 bases and J by 6 bases, with 2 bases of the junction left unmatched. Written as DNA, the CDR3 is TGTGCCATCAGTGGTCAGGGGGCTAATTCACCCCTCCACTTT. This gives the protein CAISGQGANSPLHF.

This rearrangement joins TRBV2 to TRBJ2-5; 10 positions match TRBD2. Trimming took 5 bases from V and 5 from J; bases not matched to a gene: 8. The germline V gene encodes CDR1 SNHLY and CDR2 FYNNEI. The CDR3 consists of 15 residues. The CDR3: CASSTPAGGGETQYF. The CDR3 bases are TGTGCCAGCAGTACCCCAGCGGGAGGGGGTGAGACCCAGTACTTC. Full variable domain (outside the CDR3, taken from reference TRBV2 and TRBJ2-5): EPEVTQTPSHQVTQMGQEVILRCVPISNHLYFYWYRQILGQKVEFLVSFYNNEISEKSEIFDDQFSVERPDGSNFTLKIRSTKLEDSAMYFCASSTPAGGGETQYFGPGTRLLVL.

The chain links TRBV5-1 to TRBJ2-6, with TRBD1 matching 7 bases. The germline V gene encodes CDR1 SGHRS and CDR2 YFSETQ. Trimming cost V 4 bases and J 2 bases; bases outside gene matches: 3. CDR3 size: 15 residues. CDR3 in DNA: TGCGCCAGCAGCCCCGGGACAGCTGGGGCCAACGTCCTGACTTTC. This gives the protein CASSPGTAGANVLTF.

Comment on this clone: The identical CDR3 is also encoded by other nucleotide sequences in the sample. The rearrangement links TRBV2 to TRBJ1-5; weak D call: TRBD1 (6 bases). V lost 9 bases and J lost 7, with 10 bases in between. This CDR3 is built from 11 residues. Germline CDR1 reads SNHLY; CDR2 reads FYNNEI. The CDR3 sequence is CASRGGQPQHF. CDR3 coding DNA: TGTGCCAGTAGGGGGGGGCAGCCCCAGCATTTT.

The chain combines TRBV9 with TRBJ2-1, with 7 bases lining up with TRBD2. V lost 0 bases and J lost 2; bases outside the gene matches: 5. CDR3 length equals 16 residues. CDR1 and CDR2 from the germline V gene are SGDLS and YYNGEE. For the CDR3, the DNA is TGTGCCAGCAGCGTAGATGGCGGGAGACCCTACAATGAGCAGTTCTTC. This gives the protein CASSVDGGRPYNEQFF.

The rearrangement joins TRBV28 to TRBJ2-7; no reliable D call. The CDR3 totals 17 residues. Germline V gene data show CDR1 as MDHEN and CDR2 as SYDVKM. The V gene lost 2 bases and the J gene lost 2 bases, with 19 bases spanning the gap. CDR3 residues: CASSLSPPGSIPYEQYF. The CDR3 nucleotides are TGTGCCAGCAGTTTAAGCCCCCCGGGTAGTATTCCCTACGAGCAGTACTTC.

The chain's CDR3 is CASSYSSGDGDEQFF. In DNA, the CDR3 is TGTGCCAGCAGTTACTCGTCGGGAGATGGGGATGAGCAGTTCTTC. The chain couples TRBV6-2 or TRBV6-3 to TRBJ2-1, with a tentative D call TRBD2 (6 bases). V dropped 0 bases and J dropped 8 bases, with 14 bases sitting between them. Germline CDR1 is MNHEY and CDR2 is SVGEGT. The CDR3 spans 15 residues.

The chain recombines TRBV5-1 with TRBJ1-2, with 7 nucleotides matching TRBD1. V trimming: 2 bases; J trimming: 4 bases; junction bases outside the gene matches: 5. The CDR3 is 14 amino acids. The germline CDR1 and CDR2 sequences are SGHRS and YFSETQ. The CDR3 nucleotides read TGCGCCAGCAGCTTACGCGGGACAGCCTATGGCTACACCTTC. It codes for CASSLRGTAYGYTF.

This chain uses TRBV7-2 with TRBJ1-6; a possible D gene is TRBD1 (5 bases). Trimming removed 1 base at V and 4 bases at J, with 14 bases between. Per the germline V gene, CDR1 is SGHTA and CDR2 is FQGNSA. CDR3 length equals 17 residues. CDR3: CASSLVPEDSYNSPLHF. For the CDR3, the DNA is TGTGCCAGCAGCTTAGTACCAGAAGACAGTTATAATTCACCCCTCCACTTT.

The chain couples TRBV5-6 to TRBJ2-7, with D possibly matching TRBD2 (6 bases). Germline CDR1 is SGHDT and CDR2 is YYEEEE. The CDR3 covers 13 residues. Trimming removed 2 bases from V and 12 bases from J, with 18 bases in between. The CDR3 nucleotides are TGTGCCAGCAGCTTCGGGACTTACCGAAGCCCGTACTTC. As protein: CASSFGTYRSPYF.

This chain uses TRBV18 with TRBJ2-1, with 9 bases aligning to TRBD1. J was trimmed by 3 bases and V by 3 bases; bases with no gene match: 3. Germline CDR1 and CDR2: KGHSH and LQKENI. This CDR3 region has 15 residues. The CDR3 is CASSPWTGDYNEQFF. In nucleotides, the CDR3 is TGTGCCAGCTCACCCTGGACAGGGGACTACAATGAGCAGTTCTTC.

The chain is built from TRBV18 and TRBJ2-3; D remains unclear. Germline assignment: CDR1 KGHSH and CDR2 LQKENI. CDR3 length equals 13 residues. V was cut by 6 bases and J by 0 bases, with 7 bases left in between. The chain's CDR3 is CASSISSTDTQYF. CDR3 DNA sequence: TGTGCCAGCTCTATCTCTAGCACAGATACGCAGTATTTT.